These T cell receptor beta chains were read from a single sample in a study of blood T cell repertoires in COVID-19. Clones were read by immunoSEQ multiplex PCR, and TCRdb kept only the in-frame ones, dropping some. Here the sample spans 50,000 to 65,000 clones, under 90% being singletons. Source material: peripheral blood. The source is a man in his forties or fifties with active COVID-19. Each CDR3 is given with its conserved first and last residue. The D gene is left open where the match is weak. The size field is filled for only some rows; it gives once, few, many or a size class.

V gene,D gene,J gene,clone size,CDR3 DNA,CDR3 protein
TRBV14,TRBD2,TRBJ2-3,NA,TGTGCCAGCAGCCGAGTAGCGGGAGTCAGCACAGATACGCAGTATTTT,CASSRVAGVSTDTQYF
TRBV5-1,NA,TRBJ1-3,few,TGCGCCAGCAGATCCTCAGGGGCCTCTGGAAACACCATATATTTT,CASRSSGASGNTIYF
TRBV7-3,TRBD2,TRBJ2-1,NA,TGTGCCAGCAGCTTAAAGGGTAGCGGGAGCGGCTACAATGAGCAGTTCTTC,CASSLKGSGSGYNEQFF
TRBV5-1,NA,TRBJ2-2,NA,TGCGCCAGCAGCTTGGCTACGAACACCGGGGAGCTGTTTTTT,CASSLATNTGELFF
TRBV6-6,NA,TRBJ1-1,NA,TGTGCCAGCAGTTATAGGCGGGGGCACACTGAAGCTTTCTTT,CASSYRRGHTEAFF
TRBV30,NA,TRBJ2-2,NA,TGTGCCTGGCGAACCGAGGGAGTAGACACCGGGGAGCTGTTTTTT,CAWRTEGVDTGELFF
TRBV10-3,TRBD1,TRBJ1-1,NA,TGTGCCATCAGCCCCGGGACAGCGAACACTGAAGCTTTCTTT,CAISPGTANTEAFF
TRBV15,NA,TRBJ1-2,NA,TGTGCCACCCGGGAAACACCCTCGTATGGCTACACCTTC,CATRETPSYGYTF
TRBV6-2/TRBV6-3,TRBD1,TRBJ1-2,NA,TGTGCCAGCAGTTACGCGACAGGGGGTATCTATGGCTACACCTTC,CASSYATGGIYGYTF
TRBV4-1,TRBD1,TRBJ1-3,NA,TGCGCCAGCAGCCAAACAGGGGGCCTTGGAAACACCATATATTTT,CASSQTGGLGNTIYF
TRBV28,NA,TRBJ1-6,NA,TGTGCCAGCAGAGGGACATCCCATTCACCCCTCCACTTT,CASRGTSHSPLHF
TRBV28,NA,TRBJ2-3,NA,TGTGCCAGCAGTTTCCCTCCTAGCGTCTTAGGTACGCAGTATTTT,CASSFPPSVLGTQYF
TRBV3-1/TRBV3-2,TRBD2,TRBJ2-1,NA,TGTGCCAGCAGCCAAGAGGGTGGCGGGAGGCGACATGAGCAGTTCTTC,CASSQEGGGRRHEQFF
TRBV6-1,NA,TRBJ2-7,NA,TGTGCCAGCAGTGAAAATGGCTTTTACGAGCAGTACTTC,CASSENGFYEQYF
TRBV27,NA,TRBJ1-1,NA,TGTGCCAGCAACCGTGAGCGGAACACTGAAGCTTTCTTT,CASNRERNTEAFF
TRBV30,TRBD1,TRBJ2-7,NA,TGTGCCTGGAGTGTACAGGGGGGAAACGAGCAGTACTTC,CAWSVQGGNEQYF
TRBV28,NA,TRBJ2-7,NA,TGTGCCAGCAGCCTCCCTGCGGGTGGGGTTGGGTACGAGCAGTACTTC,CASSLPAGGVGYEQYF
TRBV28,TRBD1,TRBJ1-5,NA,TGTGCCAGCAGTTCGGGGACAGGCGGTCAGCCCCAGCATTTT,CASSSGTGGQPQHF
TRBV5-1,TRBD2,TRBJ2-2,NA,TGCGCCAGCAGCCTGAGAAGCCCGGGAGGGAACCCCGGGGAGCTGTTTTTT,CASSLRSPGGNPGELFF
TRBV6-5,NA,TRBJ2-3,NA,TGTGCCAGCATCTCCGCGGCAGGGGGAGGAGATACGCAGTATTTT,CASISAAGGGDTQYF
TRBV2,NA,TRBJ1-2,NA,TGTGCCAGCAGTGAGCACGAGGAGACCTATGGCTACACCTTC,CASSEHEETYGYTF
TRBV28,TRBD2,TRBJ2-7,NA,TGTGCCAGCAGTTCTCCCGGGACTAGCGGGGCTCCCTACGAGCAGTACTTC,CASSSPGTSGAPYEQYF
TRBV27,NA,TRBJ2-2,NA,TGTGCCAGCAGTTTGGGCAGTGGGACCGGGGAGCTGTTTTTT,CASSLGSGTGELFF
TRBV5-6,TRBD1,TRBJ1-4,NA,TGTGCCAGCAGCCGGCCGGGACAGGGGCTTGGAAAACTGTTTTTT,CASSRPGQGLGKLFF
TRBV15,NA,TRBJ2-7,NA,TGTGCCACCAGCAGAGATCTGGAGGGGATCGGGCAGTACTTC,CATSRDLEGIGQYF
TRBV27,NA,TRBJ1-1,NA,TGTGCCAGCAGTTTATTTAGTGGGGCGAGTACTGAAGCTTTCTTT,CASSLFSGASTEAFF
TRBV11-3,TRBD2,TRBJ2-1,NA,TGTGCCAGCAGCCAGCTAGCGGGATCCTACAATGAGCAGTTCTTC,CASSQLAGSYNEQFF
TRBV5-6,NA,TRBJ2-5,few,TGTGCCAGCAGCTTTTTTGGTGGTGAGGAGACCCAGTACTTC,CASSFFGGEETQYF
TRBV5-4,NA,TRBJ2-7,NA,TGTGCCAGCAGCTTGGGACAGGCCTCCTACGAGCAGTACTTC,CASSLGQASYEQYF
TRBV12-3/TRBV12-4,TRBD1,TRBJ1-1,NA,TGTGCCAGCAGTGCGACAGGGGTAAAAGCTTTCTTT,CASSATGVKAFF